The entry below describes one T cell receptor (beta chain). This entry belongs to a study of long-term antiretroviral therapy in people with HIV. Runs used v3.0 of the immunoSEQ assay and were done at survey level. TCRdb keeps only in-frame clones here, not all; method: immunoSEQ multiplex PCR. The profile shows roughly 36,000 clones, about four fifths of them singletons. Trimming cost V 6 bases and J 1 base, with 12 bases left between them. Germline V gives CDR1 SNHLY, CDR2 FYNNEI. There are 14 residues in the CDR3. The specimen comprised unsorted PBMCs, sampled 0.4 years before starting antiretroviral therapy. This clonotype was sampled from a man aged 18-30 years with HIV. The V gene is TRBV2, the J gene TRBJ1-1, with D possibly being TRBD1 (5 bases). The CDR3 DNA reads as TGTGCCAGCAGGGGAGAAACAGGGAACACTGAAGCTTTCTTT. Protein sequence: CASRGETGNTEAFF.